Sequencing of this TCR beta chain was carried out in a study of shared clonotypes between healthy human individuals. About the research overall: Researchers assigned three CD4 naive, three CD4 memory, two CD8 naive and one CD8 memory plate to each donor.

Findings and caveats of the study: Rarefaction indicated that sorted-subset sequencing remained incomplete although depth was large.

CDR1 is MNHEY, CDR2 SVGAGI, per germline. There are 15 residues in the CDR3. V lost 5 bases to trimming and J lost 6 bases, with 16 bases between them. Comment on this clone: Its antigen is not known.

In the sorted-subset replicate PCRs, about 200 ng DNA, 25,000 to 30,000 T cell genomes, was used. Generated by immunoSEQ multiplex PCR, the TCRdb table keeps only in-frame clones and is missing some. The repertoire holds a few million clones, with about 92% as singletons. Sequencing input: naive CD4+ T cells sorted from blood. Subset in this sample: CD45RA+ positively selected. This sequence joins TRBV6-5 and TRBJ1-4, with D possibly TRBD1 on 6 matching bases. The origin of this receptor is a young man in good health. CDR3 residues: CASSPAGTWYEKLFF. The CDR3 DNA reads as TGTGCCAGCAGTCCCGCCGGGACATGGTATGAAAAACTGTTTTTT.